This passage covers 28 T cell receptor beta chains from one sample sequenced in a study of blood T cell repertoires in COVID-19. Data came from immunoSEQ multiplex PCR; TCRdb stores just in-frame clones and leaves some out. The data hold 120,000 to 150,000 clones, with about 91% observed a single time. The sequencing sample was made of peripheral blood. The source of these receptors is a woman in her forties or fifties with acute or convalescent COVID-19.

There are many counts of this clone. This chain links TRBV5-1 with TRBJ1-2, with no clear D. This CDR3 has 14 amino acids. Germline V gives CDR1 SGHRS, CDR2 YFSETQ. Trimming shortened V by 0 bases and J by 2 bases, and 8 bases separated the two germline ends. In DNA, the CDR3 is TGCGCCAGCAGCTTGGATCTCCTCAACTATGGCTACACCTTC. This encodes CASSLDLLNYGYTF.

The CDR3 DNA reads TGTGCCAGCAGTTACTCGACGGGGGAGGATGGCTACACCTTC. This translates into CASSYSTGEDGYTF. The chain has TRBV6-2 or TRBV6-3 and TRBJ1-2; D might be TRBD1 (5 bases). This CDR3 is built from 14 residues. Trimming shortened V by 0 bases and J by 6 bases, and 11 bases separated the two germline ends. Germline V gene data show CDR1 as MNHEY and CDR2 as SVGEGT.

The chain has TRBV6-5 and TRBJ2-1, with D perhaps matching TRBD2 (5 bases). CDR3 length equals 13 residues. Germline CDR1 reads MNHEY; CDR2 reads SVGAGI. CDR3 in amino acids: CALSEAFYNEQFF. DNA for the CDR3: TGTGCGCTTTCGGAGGCATTCTACAATGAGCAGTTCTTC.

A single count supports this clone. The gene calls are TRBV9 and TRBJ1-3; TRBD1 matches 9 bases. V was clipped by 4 bases and J by 7 bases; unmatched bases: 6. The CDR3 consists of 14 residues. The V gene's germline CDR1 is SGDLS and CDR2 YYNGEE. DNA for the CDR3: TGTGCCAGCAGCAGCCGGGACAGGGAGAACACCATATATTTT. It is translated as CASSSRDRENTIYF.

By proportion, this clone is medium-sized. The same CDR3 also results from other DNA sequences found in this sample. CDR3 loop: CASSLVAGGGTDTQYF. CDR3 sequence (DNA): TGTGCCAGCAGCCTTGTAGCGGGAGGGGGCACAGATACGCAGTATTTT. The gene calls are TRBV7-8 and TRBJ2-3; 11 bases fit TRBD2. With 5 bases clipped from V and 1 base from J, the junction kept 5 bases outside the gene matches. The CDR3 extends over 16 amino acids. Germline CDR1 and CDR2: SGHVS and FQNEAQ.

V and J are TRBV11-2 and TRBJ2-7, with 12 bases identical to TRBD2. Germline-derived CDR1 and CDR2 are SGHAT and FQNNGV. The CDR3 consists of 15 residues. The ends lost 4 bases at V and 5 bases at J; junction bases unmatched: 6. The CDR3 loop is CASSSGLAGKHEQYF. The CDR3 DNA sequence: TGTGCCAGCAGCTCCGGACTAGCGGGAAAGCACGAGCAGTACTTC.

The rearrangement links TRBV7-5 to TRBJ1-5; no check of the table's D call, TRBD1, against the DNA was made. TRBV7-5 is classified as a pseudogene. CDR3 length equals 14 residues. This chain's CDR3 is CARSLVRSNQPQHF. Here the CDR3 DNA reads TGTGCCAGAAGCTTAGTCAGGTCCAATCAGCCCCAGCATTTT.

The chain employs TRBV19 and TRBJ2-1; 12 nucleotides match TRBD1. Germline V gene lookup returns CDR1 LNHDA and CDR2 SQIVND (reference sequence). Losses at the gene ends were 7 bases for V and 12 bases for J; bases not matched to a gene: 19. The CDR3 loop spans 17 amino acids. CDR3 sequence reads: CASTGDRGRLRNFRQFF. Here the CDR3 DNA reads TGTGCCAGTACCGGGGACAGGGGGCGCTTAAGGAATTTTCGGCAGTTCTTC.

This clone was seen just once. V gene TRBV5-4 combines with J gene TRBJ2-7; the match to TRBD2 covers 14 bases. Germline CDR1 SGHNT, CDR2 YYREEE (reference sequence). There are 17 residues in the CDR3. After removal of 0 bases from V and 4 bases from J, the junction contained 6 bases not matched to a gene. The CDR3 DNA sequence: TGTGCCAGCAGCTTGGCCCAAGGACTAGCGGGAGGTTACGAGCAGTACTTC. Translated, it gives CASSLAQGLAGGYEQYF. Together with reference TRBV5-4 and TRBJ2-7, the CDR3 gives the full variable domain: ETGVTQSPTHLIKTRGQQVTLRCSSQSGHNTVSWYQQALGQGPQFIFQYYREEENGRGNFPPRFSGLQFPNYSSELNVNALELDDSALYLCASSLAQGLAGGYEQYFGPGTRLTVT.

V usage is TRBV3-1 (or the pseudogene TRBV3-2) and J usage is TRBJ2-5, with TRBD1 identical over 9 bases. This CDR3 region has 14 residues. Trimming at V came to 2 bases and at J to 5 bases, leaving 3 bases not matched to a gene. The germline V gene has CDR1 LGHDT and CDR2 YNNKEL (reference sequence). The CDR3 DNA reads as TGTGCCAGCAGCCAATCGGACAGGGGCGAGACCCAGTACTTC. Its protein is CASSQSDRGETQYF.

V is TRBV9 and J is TRBJ1-5, with D unresolved. Germline CDR1 reads SGDLS; CDR2 reads YYNGEE. The CDR3 loop spans 15 amino acids. V gave up 0 bases and J gave up 6 bases, with 13 bases separating them. The CDR3 here is CASSVDPRTSQPQHF. The CDR3 DNA reads as TGTGCCAGCAGCGTAGATCCAAGGACTAGTCAGCCCCAGCATTTT.

The chain couples TRBV12-5 to TRBJ1-2; the match to TRBD1 covers 8 bases. The CDR3 totals 18 residues. The germline CDR1 and CDR2 sequences are LGHNT and FRNRAP. The ends lost 4 bases at V and 7 bases at J; junction bases unmatched: 20. CDR3 DNA: TGTGCTAGTGGTTCCCGATCCGCGTGGCAGGGGGCTATAAGTGGCTACACCTTC. Its protein is CASGSRSAWQGAISGYTF.

The chain joins TRBV7-9 to TRBJ2-1, with 14 bases fitting TRBD2. The ends lost 5 bases at V and 0 bases at J; junction bases unmatched: 9. The CDR3 length is 19 residues. In germline, CDR1 is SEHNR, CDR2 FQNEAQ (reference sequence). The CDR3 is CASSRLAGGRFSSYNEQFF. The CDR3 DNA is TGTGCCAGCAGCAGACTAGCGGGGGGGAGATTTAGCTCCTACAATGAGCAGTTCTTC.

This clone came up once. CDR3 region: CASSSGLVKGTDTQYF. The CDR3 nucleotides are TGTGCCAGCAGCTCGGGACTAGTAAAGGGCACAGATACGCAGTATTTT. The chain carries TRBV7-3 and TRBJ2-3; TRBD2 agrees at 8 bases. Germline CDR1 SGHTA, CDR2 FQGTGA. With V trimmed by 4 bases and J by 1 base, 7 bases remained unmatched. CDR3 length: 16 amino acids.

This rearrangement joins TRBV19 to TRBJ1-1; tentative D call: TRBD1 (6 bases). V lost 5 bases, J lost 5 bases, and 18 bases lay in between. This CDR3 comprises 15 residues. CDR1 is LNHDA, CDR2 SQIVND, per germline (reference sequence). DNA for the CDR3: TGTGCCAGTAGTGCTTTACAGGGAATATGGACTGAAGCTTTCTTT. Residues: CASSALQGIWTEAFF. The full variable domain, completed using reference TRBV19 and TRBJ1-1, is DGGITQSPKYLFRKEGQNVTLSCEQNLNHDAMYWYRQDPGQGLRLIYYSQIVNDFQKGDIAEGYSVSREKKESFPLTVTSAQKNPTAFYLCASSALQGIWTEAFFGQGTRLTVV.

CDR3 nucleotides: TGTGCCATCCGATCGGAGGTCACAGGGGCGATCTATGGCTACACCTTC. As protein: CAIRSEVTGAIYGYTF. The rearrangement links TRBV10-3 to TRBJ1-2; 7 nucleotides agree with TRBD1. Germline assignment: CDR1 ENHRY and CDR2 SYGVKD. The CDR3 spans 16 residues. V lost 8 bases and J lost 4; bases outside the gene matches: 16.

The chain has TRBV19 and TRBJ2-7; TRBD2 matches at 9 bases. Losses at the gene ends were 5 bases for V and 3 bases for J; bases not matched to a gene: 2. Per germline, CDR1 LNHDA and CDR2 SQIVND (reference sequence). The CDR3 totals 13 residues. Here the CDR3 DNA reads TGTGCCAGTAGTTCTAGCGGGAACTACGAGCAGTACTTC. Translated: CASSSSGNYEQYF.

This clone was seen only a few times. The V gene is TRBV18, the J gene TRBJ2-5; perhaps TRBD1 as D (5 bases). The CDR3 loop spans 13 amino acids. Trimming took off 6 bases at V and 1 base at J, with 9 bases between the two ends. The germline CDR1 and CDR2 sequences are KGHSH and LQKENI. The CDR3 here is CASSGHIQETQYF. CDR3 DNA sequence: TGTGCCAGCTCGGGGCATATCCAAGAGACCCAGTACTTC.

V is TRBV12-3 or TRBV12-4 and J is TRBJ1-2; 7 positions match TRBD1. The CDR3 extends over 13 amino acids. J gave up 6 bases and V 4 bases, and 5 bases lay outside the gene matches. This chain's CDR3 is CASSSGQVDGYTF. Here the CDR3 DNA reads TGTGCCAGCAGTTCCGGACAGGTAGATGGCTACACCTTC.

The CDR3 region has the DNA TGTGCCAGCAGCCAAACTACCCGGGACAGGGGTGTTGAGCAGTACTTC. Amino acid sequence: CASSQTTRDRGVEQYF. V is TRBV3-1 (or the pseudogene TRBV3-2) and J is TRBJ2-7, with 10 nucleotides matching TRBD1. The CDR3 contains 16 residues. The J segment lost 7 bases and the V segment lost 2 bases, leaving 11 bases of the junction unmatched. Germline assignment: CDR1 LGHDT and CDR2 YNNKEL (reference sequence).

The chain joins TRBV6-5 to TRBJ2-7; 8 bases fit TRBD1. The V gene's germline CDR1 is MNHEY and CDR2 SVGAGI. The CDR3 covers 14 residues. V dropped 2 bases and J dropped 5; count of bases not matched to a gene: 5. CDR3 amino acids: CASSYRQGAHEQYF. The DNA of the CDR3 is TGTGCCAGCAGTTACCGGCAGGGGGCCCACGAGCAGTACTTC.

The rearrangement joins TRBV27 to TRBJ1-2, with D tentatively TRBD1 (6 bases). V lost 6 bases and J 4 bases, leaving 18 bases between the germline ends. This CDR3 comprises 15 residues. Germline V lookup: CDR1 MNHEY, CDR2 SMNVEV (reference sequence). CDR3 loop: CASSQPRDIPYGYTF. The CDR3 nucleotides read TGTGCCAGCAGCCAACCCCGGGACATCCCCTATGGCTACACCTTC.

J is TRBJ1-2 and V is TRBV19, with 8 bases lining up with TRBD1. The length of the CDR3 is 14 residues. CDR1 and CDR2 from the germline V gene are LNHDA and SQIVND (reference sequence). With V trimmed by 3 bases and J by 4 bases, 4 bases remained unmatched. CDR3 nucleotide sequence: TGTGCCAGTAGTATTGGCAGGGGGCTCTATGGCTACACCTTC. Residues: CASSIGRGLYGYTF.

V and J are TRBV9 and TRBJ1-4, with TRBD1 identical over 12 bases. Germline CDR1 SGDLS, CDR2 YYNGEE. Trimming cost V 3 bases and J 8 bases; bases outside gene matches: 5. The CDR3 loop spans 15 amino acids. The chain's CDR3 is CASSAEGTGGEKLFF. In DNA form, the CDR3 reads TGTGCCAGCAGCGCGGAGGGGACAGGGGGCGAAAAACTGTTTTTT.

This clone showed up just once. This chain joins TRBV4-2 and TRBJ2-3; 10 bases map to TRBD2. V lost 3 bases, J lost 5 bases, and 11 bases stayed unmatched. The CDR3 has 17 residues. CDR1 and CDR2 (germline): LGHNA, YNFKEQ. CDR3 sequence (DNA): TGTGCCAGCAGCCACTACCCCCCTAGCGGGAGAGGAGATACGCAGTATTTT. Its protein is CASSHYPPSGRGDTQYF.

The chain is built from TRBV19 and TRBJ2-3; 8 bases map to TRBD2. Germline V gene sequence: CDR1 LNHDA, CDR2 SQIVND (reference sequence). The CDR3 loop spans 21 amino acids. J was trimmed by 2 bases and V by 1 base; bases with no gene match: 20. The CDR3 loop is CASSIGRASGFLLSATDTQYF. The CDR3 DNA reads as TGTGCCAGTAGTATAGGGCGGGCTAGCGGGTTCTTACTATCGGCCACAGATACGCAGTATTTT. Combining the CDR3 with reference TRBV19 and TRBJ2-3 gives the whole variable domain DGGITQSPKYLFRKEGQNVTLSCEQNLNHDAMYWYRQDPGQGLRLIYYSQIVNDFQKGDIAEGYSVSREKKESFPLTVTSAQKNPTAFYLCASSIGRASGFLLSATDTQYFGPGTRLTVL.

This clone occurred once. J is TRBJ2-6 and V is TRBV7-6; the D is unclear. Deletions cut 3 bases from V and 1 base from J, with 4 bases between. The CDR3 runs to 14 residues. Germline CDR1 and CDR2: SGHVS and FNYEAQ. The CDR3 nucleotides are TGTGCCAGCAGCTTCTTATCTGGGGCCAACGTCCTGACTTTC. Amino acid sequence: CASSFLSGANVLTF.

This chain links TRBV5-1 with TRBJ2-3, with TRBD1 matching 10 bases. Germline trimming cut 0 bases from V and 4 bases from J; bases unmatched to any gene: 5. The CDR3 totals 16 residues. Germline CDR1 SGHRS, CDR2 YFSETQ. The DNA for the CDR3 is TGCGCCAGCAGCTTGGTCGGGACAGGGGCCCCAGATACGCAGTATTTT. Translating it yields CASSLVGTGAPDTQYF.